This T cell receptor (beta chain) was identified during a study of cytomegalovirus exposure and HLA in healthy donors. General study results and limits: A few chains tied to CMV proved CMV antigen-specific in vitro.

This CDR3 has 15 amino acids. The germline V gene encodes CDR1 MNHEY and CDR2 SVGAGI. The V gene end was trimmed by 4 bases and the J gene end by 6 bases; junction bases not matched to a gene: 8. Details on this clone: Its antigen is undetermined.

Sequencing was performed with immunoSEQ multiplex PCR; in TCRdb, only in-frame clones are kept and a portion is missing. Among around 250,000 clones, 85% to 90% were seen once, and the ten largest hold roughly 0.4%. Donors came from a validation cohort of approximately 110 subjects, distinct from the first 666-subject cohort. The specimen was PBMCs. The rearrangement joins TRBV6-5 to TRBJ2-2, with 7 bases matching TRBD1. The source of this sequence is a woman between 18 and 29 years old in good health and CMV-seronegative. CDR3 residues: CASSLGTGDAGELFF. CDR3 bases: TGTGCCAGCAGTTTGGGTACAGGGGACGCCGGGGAGCTGTTTTTT.